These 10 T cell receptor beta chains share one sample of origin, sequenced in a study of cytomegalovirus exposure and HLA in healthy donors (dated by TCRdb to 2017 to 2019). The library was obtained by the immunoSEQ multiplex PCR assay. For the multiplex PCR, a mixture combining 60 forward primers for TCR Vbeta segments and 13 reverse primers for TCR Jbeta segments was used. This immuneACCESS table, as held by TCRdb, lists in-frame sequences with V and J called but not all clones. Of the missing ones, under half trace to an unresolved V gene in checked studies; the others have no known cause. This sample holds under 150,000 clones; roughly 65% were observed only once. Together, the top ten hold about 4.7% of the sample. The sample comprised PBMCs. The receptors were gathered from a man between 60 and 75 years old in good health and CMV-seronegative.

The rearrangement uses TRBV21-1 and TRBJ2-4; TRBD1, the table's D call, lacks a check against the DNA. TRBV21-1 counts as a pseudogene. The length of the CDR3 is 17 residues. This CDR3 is CASSPTTGLLAKNIQYF. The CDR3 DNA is TGTGCCAGCAGCCCGACCACAGGTTTGCTAGCCAAAAACATTCAGTACTTC.

CDR3 DNA sequence: TGTGCCAGCAGCCCCCCACAGGGGCCTTCCAGCAATCAGCCCCAGCATTTT. Protein sequence: CASSPPQGPSSNQPQHF. The chain links TRBV7-8 to TRBJ1-5; 7 nucleotides agree with TRBD1. Germline values: CDR1 SGHVS, CDR2 FQNEAQ. With V trimmed by 5 bases and J by 1 base, 11 bases remained unmatched. The CDR3 extends over 17 amino acids.

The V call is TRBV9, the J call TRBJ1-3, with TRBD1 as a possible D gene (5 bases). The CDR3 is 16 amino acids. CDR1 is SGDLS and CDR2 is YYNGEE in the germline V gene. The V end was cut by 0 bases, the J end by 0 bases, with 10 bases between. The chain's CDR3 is CASSVGQPNSGNTIYF. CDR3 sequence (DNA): TGTGCCAGCAGCGTAGGACAGCCCAACTCTGGAAACACCATATATTTT.

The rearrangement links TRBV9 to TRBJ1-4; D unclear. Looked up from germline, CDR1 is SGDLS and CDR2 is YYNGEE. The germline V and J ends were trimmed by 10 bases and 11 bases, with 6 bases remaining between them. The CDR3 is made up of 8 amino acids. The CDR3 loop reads CAVTKLFF. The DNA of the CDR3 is TGTGCCGTCACTAAACTGTTTTTT.

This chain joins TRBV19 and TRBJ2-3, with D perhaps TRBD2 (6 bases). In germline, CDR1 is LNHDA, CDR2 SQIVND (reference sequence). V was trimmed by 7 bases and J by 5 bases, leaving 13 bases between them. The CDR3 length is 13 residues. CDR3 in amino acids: CASNGSPGDTQYF. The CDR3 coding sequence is TGTGCCAGTAACGGGAGTCCGGGAGATACGCAGTATTTT.

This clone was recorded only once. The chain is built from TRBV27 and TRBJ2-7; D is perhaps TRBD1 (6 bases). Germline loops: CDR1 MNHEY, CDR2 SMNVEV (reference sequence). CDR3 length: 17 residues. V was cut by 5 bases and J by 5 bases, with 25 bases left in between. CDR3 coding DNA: TGTGCCAGCAGTCCCGGACGCAATTTAGGGGGATTCCACGAGCAGTACTTC. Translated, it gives CASSPGRNLGGFHEQYF.

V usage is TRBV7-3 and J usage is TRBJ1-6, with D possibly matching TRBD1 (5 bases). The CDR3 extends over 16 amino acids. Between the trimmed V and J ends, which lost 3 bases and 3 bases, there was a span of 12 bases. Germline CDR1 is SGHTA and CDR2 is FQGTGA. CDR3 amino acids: CASSFGGNLYNSPLHF. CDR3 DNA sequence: TGTGCCAGCAGCTTCGGGGGGAATCTCTATAATTCACCCCTCCACTTT.

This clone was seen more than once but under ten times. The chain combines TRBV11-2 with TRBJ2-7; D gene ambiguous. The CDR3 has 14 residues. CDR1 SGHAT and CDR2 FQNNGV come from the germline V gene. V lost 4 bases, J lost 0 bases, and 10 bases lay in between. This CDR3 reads CASSSRLVSYEQYF. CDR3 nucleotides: TGTGCCAGCAGCTCCAGACTGGTCTCCTACGAGCAGTACTTC.

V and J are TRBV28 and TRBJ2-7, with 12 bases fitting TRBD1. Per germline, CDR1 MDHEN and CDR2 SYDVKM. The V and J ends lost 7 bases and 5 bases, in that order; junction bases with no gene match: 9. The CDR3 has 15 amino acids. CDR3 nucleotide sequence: TGTGCCAGCATTCCTCTCGGGACAGGGGGCAACGAGCAGTACTTC. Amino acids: CASIPLGTGGNEQYF.

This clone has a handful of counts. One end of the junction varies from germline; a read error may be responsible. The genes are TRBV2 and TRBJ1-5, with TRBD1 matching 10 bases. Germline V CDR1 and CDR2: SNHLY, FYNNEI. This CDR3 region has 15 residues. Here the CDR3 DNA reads TGTGCCACCAGTCGGGACAGGGGCGCCAATCAGCCCCAGCATTTT. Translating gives CATSRDRGANQPQHF.